The entry below gives a single T cell receptor beta chain sequence along with its context. The target antigen is unknown. The sample belongs to a study of cytomegalovirus exposure and HLA in healthy donors. Broader study findings: Diagnosis of cytomegalovirus status made by the classifier reportedly showed high specificity and sensitivity. Within the 130 or so validation repertoires, first-cohort TCR clusters tended to co-occur, according to a later analysis. Among the CMV-associated chains, a few were confirmed in vitro as specific for CMV antigens.

The donors were part of the 120-subject validation cohort, which stood apart from the roughly 670-subject first cohort. Profiling relied on immunoSEQ multiplex PCR, and the TCRdb table lists in-frame clones only, not all of them. Of about 130,000 clones in the sample, 89% are singletons; the top ten hold 1.5% to 2.5%. V was trimmed by 6 bases and J by 8 bases, leaving 19 bases between them. Germline loops: CDR1 MDHEN, CDR2 SYDVKM. The CDR3 spans 14 residues. What was sequenced was PBMCs. This chain uses TRBV28 with TRBJ1-2; D perhaps matches TRBD1 (6 bases). The sequence derives from a woman younger than 30 in good health and CMV-seronegative. CDR3 coding DNA: TGTGCCAGCAGCCGGCGGGGGCCCCAAACGGGCTACACCTTC. It yields the protein CASSRRGPQTGYTF.